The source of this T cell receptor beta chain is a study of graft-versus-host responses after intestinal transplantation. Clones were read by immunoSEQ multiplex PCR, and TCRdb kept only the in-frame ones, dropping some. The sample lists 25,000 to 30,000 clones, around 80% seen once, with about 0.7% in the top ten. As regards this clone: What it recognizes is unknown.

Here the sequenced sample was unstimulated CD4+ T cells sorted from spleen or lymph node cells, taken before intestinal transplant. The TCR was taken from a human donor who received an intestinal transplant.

CDR3: CSVESRMNTEAFF. The CDR3 DNA sequence: TGCAGCGTTGAGAGCAGGATGAACACTGAAGCTTTCTTT. The chain joins TRBV29-1 to TRBJ1-1, with no clear D. Per the germline V gene, CDR1 is SQVTM and CDR2 is ANQGSEA. The CDR3 runs to 13 residues. Trimming took 3 bases from V and 0 from J, leaving 8 bases between them.